A selection of T cell receptor beta chains follows, all from one sample in a study of tumor and adjacent non-tumor tissue in lung cancer. TCRdb reanalysed the multiplex PCR reads using MiXCR and keeps one entry per CDR3 protein. The sample holds approximately 120,000 distinct CDR3 sequences, approximately 71% seen once. The sample comprised lung tumor tissue. The receptors were sampled from a woman in her sixties or seventies with non-small cell lung cancer. Both conserved end residues are part of each CDR3. The D gene is left open where the match is weak. Size tells how often a clone was seen (once, few, many) or the class of an expanded clone, and some rows leave it out.

TRBJ2-7 - TRBV4-1 TRBD1 CARSPRGTATYEQYF TGCGCCAGGAGCCCGAGAGGGACAGCCACCTACGAGCAGTACTTC
TRBJ2-1 - TRBV6-2/TRBV6-3 - CASSYSNSFFHGADSYNEQFF TGTGCCAGCAGTTACTCGAATTCGTTTTTCCACGGTGCAGACTCCTACAATGAGCAGTTCTTC
TRBJ2-3 - TRBV4-1 - CASSQKVLGRGLSTDTQYF TGTGCCAGCAGCCAGAAAGTCCTCGGACGGGGGCTAAGCACAGATACGCAGTATTTT
TRBJ2-7 - TRBV4-3 - CASSQDRGETYDQYF TGCGCCAGCAGTCAAGATCGAGGTGAGACCTACGACCAGTACTTC
TRBJ2-1 - TRBV6-2/TRBV6-3 - CASTVFESSKDLEQFF TGTGCTAGCACCGTTTTCGAATCCAGTAAAGACTTAGAGCAGTTCTTC
TRBJ1-4 few TRBV5-1 - CASSLTAATNEKLFF TGCGCCAGCAGCTTGACAGCAGCAACTAATGAAAAACTGTTTTTT
TRBJ1-5 many TRBV5-6 - CASSLAKGRQPQHF TGTGCCAGCAGCTTGGCAAAGGGCCGTCAGCCCCAGCATTTT
TRBJ2-1 - TRBV5-4 TRBD2 CASSPPGTRLAEQLF TGTGCCAGCAGCCCCCCCGGGACTAGACTGGCAGAGCAGCTCTTC
TRBJ1-5 - TRBV6-1 - CASSDRGVSQPQHF TGTGCCAGCAGTGACCGGGGTGTGTCGCAGCCCCAGCATTTT
TRBJ2-7 - TRBV11-2 - CASSLGAGSYYEHYF TGTGCCAGCAGCTTAGGAGCAGGATCATACTACGAGCATTACTTC
TRBJ2-4 - TRBV28 - CASSLSDSGIDKNIQYF TGTGCCAGTAGTTTATCCGACTCTGGAATAGACAAAAACATTCAGTACTTC
TRBJ1-5 - TRBV6-2/TRBV6-3 - CASRFGYTDQPQHF TGTGCAAGCAGATTCGGGTACACCGATCAGCCTCAGCATTTT
TRBJ2-3 - TRBV11-3 - CVSNLWTDTQYF TGTGTCAGCAACTTATGGACAGATACGCAGTATTTT
TRBJ1-1 few TRBV28 - CARSFGGFNTEAFF TGTGCCAGGAGTTTCGGGGGATTTAACACTGAAGCTTTCTTT
TRBJ2-2 - TRBV11-1 TRBD2 CASGPRLAWESTGELFF TGTGCCAGCGGCCCGCGACTAGCATGGGAATCCACCGGGGAGCTGTTTTTT
TRBJ1-1 - TRBV11-2 - CTSSLNTGITVAFF TGTACCAGCAGCTTAAATACAGGGATCACTGTAGCTTTCTTT
TRBJ1-1 few TRBV2 - CASSVGRDTEAFF TGTGCCAGCAGTGTGGGCAGGGACACTGAAGCTTTCTTT
TRBJ1-2 - TRBV5-1 - CTSSLEGGEYGYAF TGCACCAGCAGCTTGGAGGGTGGAGAGTATGGCTACGCCTTC
TRBJ2-1 - TRBV29-1 - CSLDHLVLDEQFF TGCAGCCTCGATCATCTAGTGCTCGATGAGCAGTTCTTC
TRBJ2-1 - TRBV11-3 - CASNLELINGSHNEQFF TGTGCCAGCAACTTAGAGCTGATTAACGGGAGCCACAATGAGCAGTTCTTC
TRBJ2-7 many TRBV29-1 TRBD1 CSVASDRVNYEQYF TGCAGCGTAGCTTCTGACAGGGTCAACTACGAGCAGTACTTC
TRBJ2-2 many TRBV5-4 TRBD1 CASSAGQDTGELFF TGTGCCAGCAGCGCGGGACAGGACACCGGGGAGCTGTTTTTT
TRBJ2-2 - TRBV11-1 TRBD1 CASSAWTGVNTVEMFF TGTGCCAGTAGCGCATGGACAGGGGTGAACACCGTGGAGATGTTTTTT
TRBJ1-5 many TRBV4-1 - CASSQGPGIIGNQPQHF TGCGCCAGCAGCCAAGGACCAGGTATTATAGGGAATCAGCCCCAGCATTTT
TRBJ1-5 - TRBV28 - CASTPGTMVDRQHF TGTGCTAGCACCCCCGGGACCATGGTGGATAGGCAGCATTTT
TRBJ2-7 - TRBV5-5 - CASSSRSREQYF TGTGCCAGCAGCTCAAGGAGTCGTGAGCAGTACTTC
TRBJ2-3 - TRBV11-3 - CAGSLNTDTHYF TGTGCCGGCAGCTTAAACACAGATACGCACTATTTT
TRBJ1-1 - TRBV11-3 - CASSLIGPSVRMNTETFF TGTGCCAGCAGCTTAATTGGGCCGTCGGTACGGATGAACACTGAAACTTTCTTT
TRBJ2-5 few TRBV6-5 TRBD1 CASSRTGVERRETQYF TGTGCCAGCAGTAGGACAGGGGTAGAGAGGCGAGAGACCCAGTACTTC
TRBJ1-5 - TRBV29-1 - CSVARNSGPNQSQHF TGCAGCGTTGCTAGGAACTCAGGGCCTAATCAGTCCCAGCATTTT
TRBJ2-3 once TRBV5-1 - CANSLDGGSTDTQYF TGCGCCAACAGCTTGGACGGCGGGAGCACAGATACGCAGTATTTT
TRBJ2-1 few TRBV6-4 TRBD2 CASSDSAGALDEQFF TGTGCCAGCAGTGATTCAGCGGGGGCCCTCGATGAGCAGTTCTTC
TRBJ2-4 - TRBV5-4 - CASSFFDPKNIQYF TGTGCCAGCAGCTTTTTCGACCCCAAAAACATTCAGTACTTC
TRBJ2-7 - TRBV6-6 - CASSRQSGRHYEQYF TGTGCCAGCAGTCGCCAGTCAGGGCGACACTACGAGCAGTATTTC
TRBJ2-1 many TRBV14 - CASSHLVINEQFF TGTGCCAGCAGCCACTTGGTTATCAATGAGCAGTTCTTC
TRBJ1-4 - TRBV7-6 - CASSLVQGNEKLFF TGTGCCAGCAGCTTAGTCCAGGGGAATGAAAAACTGTTTTTT
TRBJ1-1 - TRBV11-3 - CASYLPGRTIEAFF TGTGCCAGCTACTTACCGGGACGGACTATTGAAGCTTTCTTT
TRBJ1-6 once TRBV14 - CTSSLIRDESPLHF TGTACCAGCAGCCTTATTAGGGACGAATCACCCCTCCACTTT
TRBJ2-7 - TRBV11-2 - CANSPLTDGGQYF TGTGCCAACAGCCCGTTGACAGATGGAGGGCAGTATTTC
TRBJ2-1 few TRBV12-3/TRBV12-4 - CASSSYYREVGDEQFF TGTGCCAGCAGCAGCTACTACAGGGAGGTGGGGGATGAGCAGTTCTTC
TRBJ2-5 medium-sized TRBV11-3 - CASSMGKETQYF TGTGCCAGCAGCATGGGTAAAGAGACCCAGTACTTC